The clone carrying this T cell receptor beta chain was picked up many times. Antigen unknown. This sample was included in a study of CD8 T cells in ankylosing spondylitis. TCRdb fed the 5' RACE reads into MiXCR, producing one record per CDR3 protein. Of more than 400,000 distinct CDR3 sequences in the sample, about 5.7% were seen once. Study-level points and caveats: Made up of 7 to 9 highly homologous variants, a TCR beta motif appeared characteristic of ankylosing spondylitis blood.

This clonotype originated in a male donor with ankylosing spondylitis. Input material: blood, either unsorted or a sorted T cell fraction (not recorded which).

CDR3 loop: CASSLQGSGRNYGYTF. The CDR3 DNA follows: TGCGCCAGCAGCTTGCAGGGGTCGGGGAGAAACTATGGCTACACCTTC. V and J are TRBV5-1 and TRBJ1-2; D may be TRBD1 (6 bases). The CDR3 has 16 amino acids. The germline gives CDR1 SGHRS, CDR2 YFSETQ. V was cut by 1 base and J by 2 bases, with 15 bases left in between.